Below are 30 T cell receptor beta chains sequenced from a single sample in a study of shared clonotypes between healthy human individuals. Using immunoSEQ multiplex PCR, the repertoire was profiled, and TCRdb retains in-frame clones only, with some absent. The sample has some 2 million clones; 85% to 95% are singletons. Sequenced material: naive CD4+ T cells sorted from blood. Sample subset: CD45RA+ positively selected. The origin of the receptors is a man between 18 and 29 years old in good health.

The CDR3 reads CSVCDSGAIRDIQYF. DNA for the CDR3: TGCAGCGTTTGCGACTCTGGAGCAATCAGGGACATTCAGTACTTC. The chain joins TRBV29-1 to TRBJ2-4; TRBD1 might be the D (5 bases). The CDR3 totals 15 residues. The V gene's germline CDR1 is SQVTM and CDR2 ANQGSEA. V lost 5 bases and J lost 8, with 22 bases in between.

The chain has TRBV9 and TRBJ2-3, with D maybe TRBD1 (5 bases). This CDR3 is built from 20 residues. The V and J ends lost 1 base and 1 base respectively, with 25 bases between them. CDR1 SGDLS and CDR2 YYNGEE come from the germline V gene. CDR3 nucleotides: TGTGCCAGCAGCGTATTCAGTGGGGCCGGGTTGGTAGCAGGCACAGATACGCAGTATTTT. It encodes CASSVFSGAGLVAGTDTQYF.

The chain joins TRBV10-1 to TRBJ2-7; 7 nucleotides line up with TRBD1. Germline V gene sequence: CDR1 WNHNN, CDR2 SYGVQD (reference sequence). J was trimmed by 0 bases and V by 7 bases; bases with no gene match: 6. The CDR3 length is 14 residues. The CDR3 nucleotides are TGCGCCAGCATCCTACAGGGGACCTCCTACGAGCAGTACTTC. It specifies CASILQGTSYEQYF.

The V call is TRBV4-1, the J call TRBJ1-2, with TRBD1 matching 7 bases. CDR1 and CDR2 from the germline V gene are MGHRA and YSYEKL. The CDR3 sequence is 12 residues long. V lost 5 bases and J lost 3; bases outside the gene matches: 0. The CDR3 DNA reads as TGCGCCAGCAGCGACAGGGACTATGGCTACACCTTC. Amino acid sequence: CASSDRDYGYTF.

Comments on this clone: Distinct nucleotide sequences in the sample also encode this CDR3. CDR3 protein: CASSGTGLEQYF. For the CDR3, the DNA is TGTGCCAGCAGTGGGACAGGGCTCGAGCAGTACTTC. The rearrangement links TRBV2 to TRBJ2-7; 8 nucleotides align to TRBD1. This CDR3 has 12 residues. V was clipped by 4 bases and J by 6 bases; unmatched bases: 2. From germline, CDR1 is SNHLY and CDR2 FYNNEI.

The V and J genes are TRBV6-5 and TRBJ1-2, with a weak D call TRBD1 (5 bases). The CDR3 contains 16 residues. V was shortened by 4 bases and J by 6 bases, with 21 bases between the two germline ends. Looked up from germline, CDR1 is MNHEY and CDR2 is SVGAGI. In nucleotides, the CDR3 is TGTGCCAGCAGTTCATTCGACAGTAGTGTGGTGGATGGCTACACCTTC. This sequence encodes CASSSFDSSVVDGYTF.

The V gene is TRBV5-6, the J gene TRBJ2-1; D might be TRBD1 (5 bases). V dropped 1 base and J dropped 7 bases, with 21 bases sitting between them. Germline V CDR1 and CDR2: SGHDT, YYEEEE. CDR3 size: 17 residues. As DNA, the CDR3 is TGTGCCAGCAGCTTGCTCAACAGGTTTTACTGGTCTAATGAGCAGTTCTTC. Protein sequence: CASSLLNRFYWSNEQFF.

The CDR3 sequence: CASSLYSDRSPLHF. The CDR3 DNA follows: TGTGCCAGCAGTTTATATAGCGACAGATCACCCCTCCACTTT. The rearrangement uses TRBV27 and TRBJ1-6, with TRBD1 as a possible D gene (5 bases). Trimming left V 1 base short and J 10 bases short, with 11 bases between. The CDR3 consists of 14 residues. CDR1 is MNHEY and CDR2 is SMNVEV in the germline V gene (reference sequence).

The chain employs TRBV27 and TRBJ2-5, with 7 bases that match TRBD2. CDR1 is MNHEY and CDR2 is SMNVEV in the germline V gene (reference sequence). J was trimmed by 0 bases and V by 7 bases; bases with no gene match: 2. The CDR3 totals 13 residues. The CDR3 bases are TGTGCCAGCAAGAGCGGGAACCAAGAGACCCAGTACTTC. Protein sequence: CASKSGNQETQYF.

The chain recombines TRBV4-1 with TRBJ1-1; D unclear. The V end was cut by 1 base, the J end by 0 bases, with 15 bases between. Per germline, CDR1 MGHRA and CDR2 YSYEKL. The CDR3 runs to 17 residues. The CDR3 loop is CASSQVFSPGLNTEAFF. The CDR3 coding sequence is TGCGCCAGCAGCCAAGTCTTTTCCCCAGGACTGAACACTGAAGCTTTCTTT.

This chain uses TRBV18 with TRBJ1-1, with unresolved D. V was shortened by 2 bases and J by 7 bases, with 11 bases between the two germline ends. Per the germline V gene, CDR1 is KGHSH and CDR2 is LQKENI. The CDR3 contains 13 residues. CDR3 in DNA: TGTGCCAGCTCACCATCAAGCAGATATGAAGCTTTCTTT. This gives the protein CASSPSSRYEAFF.

The CDR3 protein is CAISASTGGRDEQYF. The CDR3 region has the DNA TGTGCCATCAGTGCGTCGACAGGGGGCAGGGACGAGCAGTACTTC. The J gene is TRBJ2-7, the V gene TRBV10-3, with 10 bases aligning to TRBD1. Germline trimming cut 4 bases from V and 5 bases from J; bases unmatched to any gene: 8. Per germline, CDR1 ENHRY and CDR2 SYGVKD. The CDR3 runs to 15 residues.

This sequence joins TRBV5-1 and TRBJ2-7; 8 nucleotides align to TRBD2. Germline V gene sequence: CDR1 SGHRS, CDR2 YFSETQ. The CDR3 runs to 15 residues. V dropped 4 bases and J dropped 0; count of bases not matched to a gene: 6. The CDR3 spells CASSGRAGGSYEQYF. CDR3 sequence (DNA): TGCGCCAGCAGCGGTCGCGCGGGGGGCTCCTACGAGCAGTACTTC.

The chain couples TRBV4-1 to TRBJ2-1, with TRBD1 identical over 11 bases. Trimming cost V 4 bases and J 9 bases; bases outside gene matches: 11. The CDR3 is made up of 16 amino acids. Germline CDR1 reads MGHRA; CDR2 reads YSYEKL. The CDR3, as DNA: TGCGCCAGCAGCCTTCAGGGACAGGGGGAAGGGGGTGAGCAGTTCTTC. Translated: CASSLQGQGEGGEQFF.

The CDR3 loop is CASSLDRRGLTF. CDR3 sequence (DNA): TGCGCCAGCAGCTTGGATAGACGGGGCCTGACTTTC. The genes are TRBV5-1 and TRBJ2-6, with TRBD2 as a possible D gene (5 bases). There are 12 residues in the CDR3. Germline loops: CDR1 SGHRS, CDR2 YFSETQ. The V and J ends lost 0 bases and 15 bases respectively, with 10 bases between them.

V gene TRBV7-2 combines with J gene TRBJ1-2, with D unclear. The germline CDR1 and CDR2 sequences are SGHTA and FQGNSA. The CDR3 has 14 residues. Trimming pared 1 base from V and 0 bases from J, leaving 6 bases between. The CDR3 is CASSLEVANYGYTF. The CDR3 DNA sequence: TGTGCCAGCAGCTTAGAGGTGGCTAACTATGGCTACACCTTC. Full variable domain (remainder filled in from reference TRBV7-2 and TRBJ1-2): GAGVSQSPSNKVTEKGKDVELRCDPISGHTALYWYRQSLGQGLEFLIYFQGNSAPDKSGLPSDRFSAERTGGSVSTLTIQRTQQEDSAVYLCASSLEVANYGYTFGSGTRLTVV.

For the CDR3, the DNA is TGCGCCAGCAGTGACATACGACGCTATAGCAATCAGCCCCAGCATTTT. This translates into CASSDIRRYSNQPQHF. The chain uses TRBV10-1 and TRBJ1-5, with D unclear. The CDR3 has 16 residues. V was trimmed by 3 bases and J by 0 bases, leaving 12 bases between them. The germline CDR1 and CDR2 sequences are WNHNN and SYGVQD (reference sequence).

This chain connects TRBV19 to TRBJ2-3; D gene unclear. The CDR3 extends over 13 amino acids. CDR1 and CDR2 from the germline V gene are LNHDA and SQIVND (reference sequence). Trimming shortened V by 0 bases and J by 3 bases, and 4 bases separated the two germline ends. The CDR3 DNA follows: TGTGCCAGTAGTATAGATTCAACAGATACGCAGTATTTT. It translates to CASSIDSTDTQYF.

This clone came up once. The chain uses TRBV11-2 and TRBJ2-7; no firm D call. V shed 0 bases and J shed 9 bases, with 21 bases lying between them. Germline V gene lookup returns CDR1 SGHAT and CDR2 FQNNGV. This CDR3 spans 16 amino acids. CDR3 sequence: CASSLDSRTGSPGQYF. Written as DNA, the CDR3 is TGTGCCAGCAGCTTAGATTCGCGCACGGGCTCCCCCGGGCAGTACTTC.

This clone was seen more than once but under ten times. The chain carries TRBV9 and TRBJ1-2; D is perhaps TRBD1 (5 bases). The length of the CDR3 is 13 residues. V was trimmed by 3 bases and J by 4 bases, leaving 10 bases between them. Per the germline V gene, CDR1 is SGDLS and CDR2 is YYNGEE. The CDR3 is CASSGRDSYGYTF. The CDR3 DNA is TGTGCCAGCAGCGGAAGAGACAGCTATGGCTACACCTTC.

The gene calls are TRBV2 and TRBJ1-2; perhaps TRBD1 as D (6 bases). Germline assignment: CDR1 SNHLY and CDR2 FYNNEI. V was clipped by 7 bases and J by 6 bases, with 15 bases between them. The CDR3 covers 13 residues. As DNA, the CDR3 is TGTGCCAGCAACCGAGACAGGAGAGATGGCTACACCTTC. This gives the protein CASNRDRRDGYTF.

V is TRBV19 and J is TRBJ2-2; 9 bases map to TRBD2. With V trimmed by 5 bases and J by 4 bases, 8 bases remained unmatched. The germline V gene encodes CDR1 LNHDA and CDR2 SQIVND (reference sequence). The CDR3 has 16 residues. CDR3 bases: TGTGCCAGTAGTTCCTGGACTAGCGTCAGCACCGGGGAGCTGTTTTTT. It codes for CASSSWTSVSTGELFF.

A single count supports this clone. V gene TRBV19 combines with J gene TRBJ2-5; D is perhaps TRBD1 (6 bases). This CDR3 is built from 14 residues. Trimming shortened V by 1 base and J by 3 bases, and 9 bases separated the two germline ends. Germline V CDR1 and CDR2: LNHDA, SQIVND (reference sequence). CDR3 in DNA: TGTGCCAGTAGTATAGGACAGGCGGAAGAGACCCAGTACTTC. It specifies CASSIGQAEETQYF. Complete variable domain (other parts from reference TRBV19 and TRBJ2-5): DGGITQSPKYLFRKEGQNVTLSCEQNLNHDAMYWYRQDPGQGLRLIYYSQIVNDFQKGDIAEGYSVSREKKESFPLTVTSAQKNPTAFYLCASSIGQAEETQYFGPGTRLLVL.

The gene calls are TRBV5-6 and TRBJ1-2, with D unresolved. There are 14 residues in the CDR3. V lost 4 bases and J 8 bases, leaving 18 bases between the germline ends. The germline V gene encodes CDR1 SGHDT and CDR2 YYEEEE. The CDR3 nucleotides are TGTGCCAGCAGCCCGGAGGTGGGGTTGGGCGGCTACACCTTC. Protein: CASSPEVGLGGYTF.

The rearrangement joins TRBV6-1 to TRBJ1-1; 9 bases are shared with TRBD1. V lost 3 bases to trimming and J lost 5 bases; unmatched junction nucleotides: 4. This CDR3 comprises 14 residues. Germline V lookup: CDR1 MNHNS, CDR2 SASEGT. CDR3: CASSDRDRVTEAFF. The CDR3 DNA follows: TGTGCCAGCAGTGACCGGGACAGGGTGACTGAAGCTTTCTTT.

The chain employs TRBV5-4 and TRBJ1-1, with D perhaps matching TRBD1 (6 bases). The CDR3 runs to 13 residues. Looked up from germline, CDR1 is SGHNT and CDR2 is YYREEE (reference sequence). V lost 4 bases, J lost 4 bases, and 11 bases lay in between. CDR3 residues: CASSRRGRTEAFF. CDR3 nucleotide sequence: TGTGCCAGCAGCCGCAGGGGCCGCACTGAAGCTTTCTTT.

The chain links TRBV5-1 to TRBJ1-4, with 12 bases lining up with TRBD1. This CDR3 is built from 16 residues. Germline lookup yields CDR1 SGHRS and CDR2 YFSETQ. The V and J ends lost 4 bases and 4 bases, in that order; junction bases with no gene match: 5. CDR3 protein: CASSPGTGGSNEKLFF. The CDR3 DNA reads TGCGCCAGCAGCCCCGGGACAGGGGGCAGTAATGAAAAACTGTTTTTT.

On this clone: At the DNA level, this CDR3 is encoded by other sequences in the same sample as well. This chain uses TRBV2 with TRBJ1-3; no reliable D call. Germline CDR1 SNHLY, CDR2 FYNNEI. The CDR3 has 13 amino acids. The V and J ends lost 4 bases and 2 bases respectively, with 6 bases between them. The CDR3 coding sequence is TGTGCCAGCAGTGCGGGGACTGGAAACACCATATATTTT. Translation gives CASSAGTGNTIYF.

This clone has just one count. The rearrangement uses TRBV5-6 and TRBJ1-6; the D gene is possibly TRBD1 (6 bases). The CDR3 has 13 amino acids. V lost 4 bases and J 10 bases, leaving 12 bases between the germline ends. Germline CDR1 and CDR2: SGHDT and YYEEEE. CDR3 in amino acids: CASSANRESPLHF. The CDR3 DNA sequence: TGTGCCAGCAGCGCGAACAGGGAATCACCCCTCCACTTT.

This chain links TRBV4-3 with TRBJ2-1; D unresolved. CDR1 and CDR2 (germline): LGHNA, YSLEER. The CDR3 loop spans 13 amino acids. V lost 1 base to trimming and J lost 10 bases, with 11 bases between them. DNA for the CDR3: TGCGCCAGCAGCCAAGTAATCGAACTCGAGCAGTTCTTC. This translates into CASSQVIELEQFF.